Described below is a single T cell receptor beta chain sequence and its context. What it recognizes is unknown. Trimming at V came to 6 bases and at J to 6 bases, leaving 14 bases not matched to a gene. This CDR3 is 15 amino acids long. CDR1 and CDR2 from the germline V gene are LNHDA and SQIVND (reference sequence). The data were obtained in a study of shared clonotypes between healthy human individuals. Study in general: Each donor's CD4 naive and CD4 memory cells filled three plates apiece, CD8 naive two, and CD8 memory one.

The input for sorted-subset replicate PCRs was around 210 ng DNA, 30,000 or so T cell genomes. Only in-frame clones appear in the TCRdb table, and some are missing; sequencing was by immunoSEQ multiplex PCR. The table has roughly 500,000 clones, 90% to 96% seen once; the top ten hold about 0.064%. The study's findings and limits: Among non-shared clonotypes, generation probabilities were lower than among those shared by all four donors.

The chain couples TRBV19 to TRBJ2-7; 7 bases line up with TRBD1. Sequencing was performed on naive CD4+ T cells sorted from blood. Subset: CD45RA+ positively selected. The TCR was taken from a woman in her twenties or thirties in good health. The CDR3 here is CASSRTGTEKSEQYF. CDR3 DNA sequence: TGTGCCAGTAGCCGAACCGGGACAGAAAAGTCCGAGCAGTACTTC.